The entry below describes one TCR beta chain. Its antigen is unknown. The J segment lost 3 bases and the V segment lost 3 bases, leaving 8 bases of the junction unmatched. The germline CDR1 and CDR2 sequences are SEHNR and FQNEAQ (reference sequence). The CDR3 is 16 residues long. This entry belongs to a study of CD8 T cells in ankylosing spondylitis. Study-level points and caveats: Seemingly characteristic of ankylosing spondylitis blood was a TCR beta motif consisting of about 8 highly homologous variants. Clones linked to disease were reported to show significant enrichment in matched ankylosing spondylitis synovial fluid.

MiXCR was run by TCRdb on the 5' RACE reads, yielding one entry per CDR3 protein. Among under 300,000 distinct CDR3 sequences, 9.5% to 12% were seen once, and the ten largest hold roughly 6.8%. This rearrangement joins TRBV7-9 to TRBJ2-3, with TRBD1 matching over 8 bases. This TCR was sampled from a male donor with ankylosing spondylitis or in good health (not recorded which). What was sequenced was blood, either unsorted or a sorted T cell fraction (not recorded which). For the CDR3, the DNA is TGTGCCAGCAGCTTGGACAGGGAATTGCCAACAGATACGCAGTATTTT. Its translation is CASSLDRELPTDTQYF.